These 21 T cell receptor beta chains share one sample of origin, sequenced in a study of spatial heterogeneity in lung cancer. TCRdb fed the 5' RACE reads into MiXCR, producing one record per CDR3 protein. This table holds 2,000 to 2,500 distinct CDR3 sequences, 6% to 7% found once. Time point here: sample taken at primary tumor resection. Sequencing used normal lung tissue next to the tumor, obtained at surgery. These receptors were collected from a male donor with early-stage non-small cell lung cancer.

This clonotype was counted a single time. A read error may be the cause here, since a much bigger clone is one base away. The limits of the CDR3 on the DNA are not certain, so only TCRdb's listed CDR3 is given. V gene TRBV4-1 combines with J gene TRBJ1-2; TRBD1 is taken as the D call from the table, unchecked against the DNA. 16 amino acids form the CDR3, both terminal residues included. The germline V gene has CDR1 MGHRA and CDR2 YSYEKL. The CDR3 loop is CASSQFGTGANYGCTF.

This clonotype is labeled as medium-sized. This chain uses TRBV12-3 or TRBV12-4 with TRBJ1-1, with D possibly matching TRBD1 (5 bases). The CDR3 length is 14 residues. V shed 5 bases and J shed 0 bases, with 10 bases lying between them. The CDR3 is CASSPGYMNTEAFF. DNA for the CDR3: TGTGCCAGCAGTCCAGGGTATATGAACACTGAAGCTTTCTTT.

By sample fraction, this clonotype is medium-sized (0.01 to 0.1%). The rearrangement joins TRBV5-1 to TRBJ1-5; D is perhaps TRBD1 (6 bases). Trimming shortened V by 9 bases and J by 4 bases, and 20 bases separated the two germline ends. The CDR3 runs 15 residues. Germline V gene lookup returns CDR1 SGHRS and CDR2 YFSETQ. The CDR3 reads CANPGGGATNQPQHF. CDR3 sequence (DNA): TGCGCCAACCCCGGAGGGGGGGCTACTAATCAGCCCCAGCATTTT.

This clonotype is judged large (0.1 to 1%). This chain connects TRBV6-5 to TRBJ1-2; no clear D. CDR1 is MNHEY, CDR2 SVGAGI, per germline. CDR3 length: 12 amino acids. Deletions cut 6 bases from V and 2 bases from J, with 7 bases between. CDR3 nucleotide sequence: TGTGCCAGCAGCCCTCGGAACTATGGCTACACCTTC. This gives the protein CASSPRNYGYTF.

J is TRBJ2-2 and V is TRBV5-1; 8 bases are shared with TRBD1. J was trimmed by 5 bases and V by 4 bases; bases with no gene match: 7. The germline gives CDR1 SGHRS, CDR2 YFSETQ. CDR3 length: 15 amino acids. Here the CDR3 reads CASSRDRTGTGELFF. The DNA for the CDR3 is TGCGCCAGCAGCCGGGACCGGACAGGGACCGGGGAGCTGTTTTTT.

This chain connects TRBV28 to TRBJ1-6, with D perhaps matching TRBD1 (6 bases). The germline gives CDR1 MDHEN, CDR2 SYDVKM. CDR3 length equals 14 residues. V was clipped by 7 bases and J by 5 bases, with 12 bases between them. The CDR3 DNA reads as TGTGCCAGCACCCCGACAGGCAATAATTCACCCCTCCACTTT. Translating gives CASTPTGNNSPLHF.

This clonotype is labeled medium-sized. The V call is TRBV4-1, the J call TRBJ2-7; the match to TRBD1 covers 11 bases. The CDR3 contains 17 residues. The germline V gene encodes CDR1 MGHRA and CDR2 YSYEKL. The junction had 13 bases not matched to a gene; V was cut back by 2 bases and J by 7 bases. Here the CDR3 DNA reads TGCGCCAGCAGCCAACTCCGGGGACAGGGGGGAAATGGAGAGCAGTACTTC. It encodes CASSQLRGQGGNGEQYF.

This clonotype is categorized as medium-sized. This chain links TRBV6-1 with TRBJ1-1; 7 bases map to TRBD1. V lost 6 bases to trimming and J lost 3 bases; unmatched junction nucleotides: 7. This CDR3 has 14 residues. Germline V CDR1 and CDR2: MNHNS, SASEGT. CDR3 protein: CASSSDRADTEAFF. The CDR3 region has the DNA TGTGCCAGCAGCTCCGACAGGGCGGACACTGAAGCTTTCTTT.

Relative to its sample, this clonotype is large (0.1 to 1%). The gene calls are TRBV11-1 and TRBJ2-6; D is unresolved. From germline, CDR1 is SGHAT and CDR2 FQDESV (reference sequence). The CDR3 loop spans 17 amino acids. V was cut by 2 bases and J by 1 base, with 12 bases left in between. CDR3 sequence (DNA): TGTGCCAGCAGCTTAATTTCCTCGGTTTCTGGGGCCAACGTCCTGACTTTC. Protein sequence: CASSLISSVSGANVLTF. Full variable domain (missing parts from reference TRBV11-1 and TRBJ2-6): EAEVAQSPRYKITEKSQAVAFWCDPISGHATLYWYRQILGQGPELLVQFQDESVVDDSQLPKDRFSAERLKGVDSTLKIQPAELGDSAMYLCASSLISSVSGANVLTFGAGSRLTVL.

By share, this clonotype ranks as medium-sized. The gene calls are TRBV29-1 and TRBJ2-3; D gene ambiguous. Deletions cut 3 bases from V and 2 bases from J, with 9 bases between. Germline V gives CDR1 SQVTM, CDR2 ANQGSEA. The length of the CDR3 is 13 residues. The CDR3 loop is CSVDPQVTDTQYF. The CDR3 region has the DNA TGCAGCGTTGACCCGCAGGTCACAGATACGCAGTATTTT.

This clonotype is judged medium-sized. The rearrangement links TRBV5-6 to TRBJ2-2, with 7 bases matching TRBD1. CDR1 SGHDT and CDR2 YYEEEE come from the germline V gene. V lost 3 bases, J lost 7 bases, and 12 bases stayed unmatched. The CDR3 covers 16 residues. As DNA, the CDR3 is TGTGCCAGCAGCTCTGATGGAAAGGGGGCTGGCGGGGAGCTGTTTTTT. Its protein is CASSSDGKGAGGELFF.

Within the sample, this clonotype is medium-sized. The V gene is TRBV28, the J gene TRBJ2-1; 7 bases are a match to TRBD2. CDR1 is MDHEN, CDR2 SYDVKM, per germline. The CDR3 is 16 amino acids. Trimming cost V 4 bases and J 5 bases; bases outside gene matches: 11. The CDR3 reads CASSWGTILLNNEQFF. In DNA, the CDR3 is TGTGCCAGCAGTTGGGGGACTATCCTCTTGAACAATGAGCAGTTCTTC.

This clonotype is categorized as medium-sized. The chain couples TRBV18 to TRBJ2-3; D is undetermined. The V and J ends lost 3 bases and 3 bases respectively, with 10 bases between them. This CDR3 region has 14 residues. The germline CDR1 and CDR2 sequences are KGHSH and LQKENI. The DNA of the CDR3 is TGTGCCAGCTCACCTCTCCCGGAGACAGATACGCAGTATTTT. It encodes CASSPLPETDTQYF.

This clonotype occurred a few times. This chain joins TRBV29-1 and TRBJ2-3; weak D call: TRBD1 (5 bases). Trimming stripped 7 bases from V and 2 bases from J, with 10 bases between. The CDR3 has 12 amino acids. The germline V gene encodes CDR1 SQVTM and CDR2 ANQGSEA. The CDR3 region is CSGLTDTDTQYF. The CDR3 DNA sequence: TGCAGCGGGTTGACAGACACAGATACGCAGTATTTT.

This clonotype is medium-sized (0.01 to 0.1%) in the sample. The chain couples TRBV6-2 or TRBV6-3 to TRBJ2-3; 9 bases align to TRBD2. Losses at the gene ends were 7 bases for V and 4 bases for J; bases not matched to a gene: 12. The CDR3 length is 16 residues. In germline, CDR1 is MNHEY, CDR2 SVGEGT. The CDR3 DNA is TGTGCCAGCAACCCACTTTGGAGCGGGAGGTCAGATACGCAGTATTTT. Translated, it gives CASNPLWSGRSDTQYF.

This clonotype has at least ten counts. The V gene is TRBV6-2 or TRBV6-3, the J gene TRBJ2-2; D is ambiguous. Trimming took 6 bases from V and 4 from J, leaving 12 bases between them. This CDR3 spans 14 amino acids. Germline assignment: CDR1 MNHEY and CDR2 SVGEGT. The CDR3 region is CASSPDWITGELFF. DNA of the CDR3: TGTGCCAGCAGCCCCGACTGGATCACCGGGGAGCTGTTTTTT.

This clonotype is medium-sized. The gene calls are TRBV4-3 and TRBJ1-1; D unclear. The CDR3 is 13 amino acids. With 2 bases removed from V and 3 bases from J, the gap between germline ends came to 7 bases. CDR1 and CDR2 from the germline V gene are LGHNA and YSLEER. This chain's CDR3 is CASSQNRDTEAFF. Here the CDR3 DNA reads TGCGCCAGCAGCCAAAACAGAGACACTGAAGCTTTCTTT.

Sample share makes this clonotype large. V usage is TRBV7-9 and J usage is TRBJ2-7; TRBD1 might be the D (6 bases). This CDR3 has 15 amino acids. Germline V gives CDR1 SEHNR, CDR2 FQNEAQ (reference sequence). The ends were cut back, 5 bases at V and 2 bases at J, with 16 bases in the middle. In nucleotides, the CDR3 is TGTGCCAGCAGCCCGCCCCGGACAGCTACCTACGAGCAGTACTTC. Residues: CASSPPRTATYEQYF.

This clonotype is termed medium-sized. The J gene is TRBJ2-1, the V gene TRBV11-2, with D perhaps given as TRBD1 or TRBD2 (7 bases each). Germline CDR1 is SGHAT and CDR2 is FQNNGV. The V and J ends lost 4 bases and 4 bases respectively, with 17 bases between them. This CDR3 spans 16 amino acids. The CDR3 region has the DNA TGTGCCAGCAGCTCCCAGGGGGGGATAAATTACAATGAGCAGTTCTTC. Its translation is CASSSQGGINYNEQFF.

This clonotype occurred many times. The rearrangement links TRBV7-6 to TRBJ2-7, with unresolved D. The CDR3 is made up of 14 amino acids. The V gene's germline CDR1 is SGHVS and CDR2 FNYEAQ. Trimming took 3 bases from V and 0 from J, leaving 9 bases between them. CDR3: CASSFIAPSYEQYF. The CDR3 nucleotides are TGTGCCAGCAGCTTTATAGCACCCTCCTACGAGCAGTACTTC. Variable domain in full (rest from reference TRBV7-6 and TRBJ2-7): GAGVSQSPRYKVTKRGQDVALRCDPISGHVSLYWYRQALGQGPEFLTYFNYEAQQDKSGLPNDRFSAERPEGSISTLTIQRTEQRDSAMYRCASSFIAPSYEQYFGPGTRLTVT.

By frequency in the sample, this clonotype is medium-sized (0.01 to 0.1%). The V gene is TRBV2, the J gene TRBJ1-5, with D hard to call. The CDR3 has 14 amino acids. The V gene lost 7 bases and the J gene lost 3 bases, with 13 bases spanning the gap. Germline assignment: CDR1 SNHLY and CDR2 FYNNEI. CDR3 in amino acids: CASTFDNFNQPQHF. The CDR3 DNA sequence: TGTGCCAGCACCTTCGACAACTTCAATCAGCCCCAGCATTTT.